The 22 T cell receptor beta chains presented below share a single source sample, sequenced in a study of Graves' ophthalmopathy and Graves' hyperthyroidism. Amplification from RNA transcripts yielded the TCR beta CDR3 regions. HTBI-primed RT-PCR formed the first round, and a multiplex PCR formed the second. TCRdb itself ran the multiplex PCR reads through MiXCR, one entry per CDR3 protein. This repertoire shows roughly 500,000 distinct CDR3 sequences, roughly 14% found once; its top ten account for 8% to 10%. The specimen sequenced was blood. The receptors originated from a woman aged 30 to 39 with Graves' ophthalmopathy.

This clonotype was seen at least ten times. The chain joins TRBV10-3 to TRBJ2-7, with TRBD2 identical over 12 bases. The germline gives CDR1 ENHRY, CDR2 SYGVKD. The CDR3 totals 14 residues. The J segment lost 1 base and the V segment lost 11 bases, leaving 6 bases of the junction unmatched. DNA of the CDR3: TGTGCCGGGGCCGGGACTAGCGGGTCCTACGAGCAGTACTTC. It is translated as CAGAGTSGSYEQYF.

This clonotype has ten or more counts. The gene calls are TRBV4-1 and TRBJ1-3, with 7 nucleotides matching TRBD1. V shed 2 bases, J shed 3 bases, and the junction held 7 bases outside the gene matches. CDR1 and CDR2 from the germline V gene are MGHRA and YSYEKL. The length of the CDR3 is 16 residues. This chain's CDR3 is CASSQSEGAVGNTIYF. The CDR3 nucleotides are TGCGCCAGCAGCCAATCAGAGGGGGCTGTTGGAAACACCATATATTTT.

In its sample, this clonotype was seen many times. V usage is TRBV6-5 and J usage is TRBJ1-6; D remains ambiguous. CDR3 length: 16 residues. The germline V gene has CDR1 MNHEY and CDR2 SVGAGI. Trimming stripped 5 bases from V and 1 base from J, with 12 bases between. In nucleotides, the CDR3 is TGTGCCAGCAGTCCCTCTGGAGAGTCCTATAATTCACCCCTCCACTTT. Its protein is CASSPSGESYNSPLHF.

This clonotype was detected ten times or more. This rearrangement joins TRBV28 to TRBJ2-7; TRBD2 agrees at 8 bases. The CDR3 has 15 amino acids. From germline, CDR1 is MDHEN and CDR2 SYDVKM. V lost 5 bases, J lost 3 bases, and 9 bases stayed unmatched. Written as DNA, the CDR3 is TGTGCCAGCAGTCCTTATGCGGGAGGAAACTACGAGCAGTACTTC. Amino acid sequence: CASSPYAGGNYEQYF. The full variable domain, rest sourced from reference TRBV28 and TRBJ2-7, is DVKVTQSSRYLVKRTGEKVFLECVQDMDHENMFWYRQDPGLGLRLIYFSYDVKMKEKGDIPEGYSVSREKKERFSLILESASTNQTSMYLCASSPYAGGNYEQYFGPGTRLTVT.

This clonotype was recorded many times. A junction end diverges from the germline sequence, so it may reflect a read error. The CDR3 DNA is TGTGCCAGCAGCCCATACCAGGAGACCCAGTACTTC. Protein: CASSPYQETQYF. The chain joins TRBV6-1 to TRBJ2-5; D is ambiguous. CDR3 length: 12 residues. Germline lookup yields CDR1 MNHNS and CDR2 SASEGT.

This chain uses TRBV5-1 with TRBJ1-6, with 9 bases aligning to TRBD1. Germline-derived CDR1 and CDR2 are SGHRS and YFSETQ. The CDR3 contains 14 residues. The V and J ends lost 5 bases and 8 bases, in that order; junction bases with no gene match: 5. The CDR3, as DNA: TGCGCCAGCAGAACACAGGGGGCGCATTCACCCCTCCACTTT. Translated, it gives CASRTQGAHSPLHF.

This clonotype was recorded at least ten times. CDR3: CASSYTVRPRWGYTF. The CDR3, as DNA: TGTGCCAGCAGTTACACCGTCCGACCCCGCTGGGGCTACACCTTC. V and J are TRBV6-2 or TRBV6-3 and TRBJ1-2; D not certain. V shed 2 bases and J shed 8 bases, with 18 bases lying between them. The CDR3 is made up of 15 amino acids. Germline CDR1 is MNHEY and CDR2 is SVGEGT.

This clonotype has at least ten counts. This chain uses TRBV12-5 with TRBJ1-2, with D possibly TRBD1 on 5 matching bases. V dropped 6 bases and J dropped 8 bases, with 19 bases sitting between them. The V gene's germline CDR1 is LGHNT and CDR2 FRNRAP. The CDR3 is 14 amino acids. The CDR3 nucleotides read TGTGCTAGTGGCCCCCGGACACCCTGGGACGGCTACACCTTC. Residues: CASGPRTPWDGYTF.

About this clonotype: Possible read error: a much larger clone is one base away. The rearrangement uses TRBV6-1 and TRBJ2-7, with 10 bases identical to TRBD1. The CDR3 contains 16 residues. From germline, CDR1 is MNHNS and CDR2 SASEGT. Here the CDR3 DNA reads TGTGCCAGCAGGGAGGGCCCCGGGACAGGGGCTTACGAGCAGTGCTTC. The encoded protein is CASREGPGTGAYEQCF.

Details on this clonotype: The final CDR3 position lacks the conserved phenylalanine or tryptophan, pointing to a likely read error. V is TRBV28 and J is TRBJ1-5, with TRBD1 as a possible D gene (5 bases). The CDR3 consists of 13 residues. Germline-derived CDR1 and CDR2 are MDHEN and SYDVKM. V was clipped by 4 bases and J by 2 bases, with 6 bases between them. CDR3 nucleotides: TGTGCCAGCAGTTCGGGGGGCAATCAGCCCCAGCATCTT. Amino acids: CASSSGGNQPQHL.

This clonotype has a count of ten or more. The V call is TRBV27, the J call TRBJ2-4; D remains unclear. Germline V lookup: CDR1 MNHEY, CDR2 SMNVEV (reference sequence). The V gene lost 3 bases and the J gene lost 0 bases, with 9 bases spanning the gap. The CDR3 length is 15 residues. The DNA for the CDR3 is TGTGCCAGCAGTTTGGCCGCCCTAGCCAAAAACATTCAGTACTTC. It encodes CASSLAALAKNIQYF.

This clonotype was detected many times. The chain employs TRBV6-1 and TRBJ2-5; 10 bases line up with TRBD2. The CDR3 runs 18 residues. Germline trimming cut 2 bases from V and 5 bases from J; bases unmatched to any gene: 14. Germline CDR1 and CDR2: MNHNS and SASEGT. CDR3 sequence: CASSEYLASGGLRETQYF. The CDR3 nucleotides are TGTGCCAGCAGTGAATATCTGGCTAGCGGGGGCCTCCGCGAGACCCAGTACTTC.

The sample holds many counts of this clonotype. The rearrangement uses TRBV20-1 and TRBJ1-2; perhaps TRBD1 as D (5 bases). In germline, CDR1 is DFQATT, CDR2 SNEGSKA (reference sequence). The CDR3 contains 13 residues. The ends were cut back, 1 base at V and 4 bases at J, with 10 bases in the middle. Here the CDR3 DNA reads TGCAGTGCTAGAGTTGATCAGGGCTATGGCTACACCTTC. Its protein is CSARVDQGYGYTF.

Remarks on this clonotype: A junction end diverges from the germline sequence, so it may reflect a read error. The V and J genes are TRBV6-1 and TRBJ1-1; D is unresolved. The CDR3 loop spans 13 amino acids. Germline lookup yields CDR1 MNHNS and CDR2 SASEGT. The CDR3 loop reads CASSQNPNTEAFF. The CDR3 DNA follows: TGTGCCAGCAGTCAGAATCCAAACACCGAAGCTTTCTTT.

This clonotype was picked up many times. This chain connects TRBV7-2 to TRBJ2-7; no reliable D call. The CDR3 covers 13 residues. Germline lookup yields CDR1 SGHTA and CDR2 FQGNSA. Trimming shortened V by 2 bases and J by 6 bases, and 11 bases separated the two germline ends. The CDR3 nucleotides read TGTGCCAGCAGCTTAATTAGCCGGAGCGAGCAGTACTTC. Encoded protein: CASSLISRSEQYF. The variable domain in full, completed from reference TRBV7-2 and TRBJ2-7, reads GAGVSQSPSNKVTEKGKDVELRCDPISGHTALYWYRQSLGQGLEFLIYFQGNSAPDKSGLPSDRFSAERTGGSVSTLTIQRTQQEDSAVYLCASSLISRSEQYFGPGTRLTVT.

At least ten counts were recorded for this clonotype. Here the CDR3 reads CAWSAQGPYGYTF. CDR3 bases: TGTGCCTGGAGTGCCCAGGGGCCCTATGGCTACACCTTC. The V and J genes are TRBV30 and TRBJ1-2; D may be TRBD1 (6 bases). Per germline, CDR1 GTSNPN and CDR2 SVGIG (reference sequence). V shed 1 base and J shed 4 bases, with 10 bases lying between them. The CDR3 has 13 residues.

This clonotype was found many times. The chain carries TRBV27 and TRBJ1-1; D gene uncertain. The V gene lost 2 bases and the J gene lost 9 bases, with 19 bases spanning the gap. The germline CDR1 and CDR2 sequences are MNHEY and SMNVEV (reference sequence). There are 15 residues in the CDR3. The CDR3 spells CASSLGRGPVPKAFF. In DNA form, the CDR3 reads TGTGCCAGCAGTTTAGGCCGAGGCCCGGTTCCGAAAGCTTTCTTT.

The CDR3 loop is CASRDWTGAPYEQYF. As DNA, the CDR3 is TGTGCCAGCAGGGACTGGACAGGGGCCCCCTACGAGCAGTACTTC. The genes are TRBV6-1 and TRBJ2-7, with TRBD1 matching 9 bases. The germline V gene has CDR1 MNHNS and CDR2 SASEGT. The CDR3 is made up of 15 amino acids. Germline trimming cut 6 bases from V and 2 bases from J; bases unmatched to any gene: 8.

This clonotype was seen many times. This chain joins TRBV3-1 and TRBJ1-1; D call uncertain. This CDR3 contains 14 residues. V was trimmed by 0 bases and J by 11 bases, leaving 16 bases between them. Germline V gene lookup returns CDR1 LGHDT and CDR2 YNNKEL (reference sequence). Written as DNA, the CDR3 is TGTGCCAGCAGCCAAGACCCCTTGGTGAAGGACGCTTTCTTT. As protein: CASSQDPLVKDAFF.

The chain employs TRBV18 and TRBJ2-3, with unresolved D. CDR1 KGHSH and CDR2 LQKENI come from the germline V gene. Trimming took 2 bases from V and 3 from J, leaving 15 bases between them. The CDR3 runs 16 residues. CDR3 nucleotides: TGTGCCAGCTCACCATGGAAAGGGTATTATACAGATACGCAGTATTTT. It translates to CASSPWKGYYTDTQYF.

This clonotype was seen at least ten times. The chain employs TRBV10-3 and TRBJ2-2; either TRBD1 or TRBD2 may fit D (5 bases each). In germline, CDR1 is ENHRY, CDR2 SYGVKD. V lost 11 bases and J lost 4, with 14 bases in between. CDR3 length equals 13 residues. The CDR3 DNA sequence: TGTGCCGTGCCGGGACGGAGCACCGGGGAGCTGTTTTTT. Translated: CAVPGRSTGELFF.

There are many counts of this clonotype. V gene TRBV7-9 combines with J gene TRBJ1-3; D is uncertain. This CDR3 contains 15 residues. The ends were cut back, 8 bases at V and 7 bases at J, with 21 bases in the middle. The germline V gene encodes CDR1 SEHNR and CDR2 FQNEAQ (reference sequence). CDR3 nucleotides: TGTGCCAGCCGATTCACGGAGGGAGGGAGCAACACCATATATTTT. Amino acid sequence: CASRFTEGGSNTIYF.